The rows below give T cell receptor beta chains drawn from one sample of a study of cytomegalovirus exposure and HLA in healthy donors. TCRdb's copy holds only in-frame clones and misses some; the assay was immunoSEQ multiplex PCR. The sample yields about 160,000 clones, roughly 80% seen once. Sequenced input: PBMCs. These receptors originate from a male donor in good health and CMV-seropositive. The CDR3 runs from the conserved cysteine through the conserved F or W. D genes are given only for firm matches. Clone size is stated in some rows and not others, as once, few, many or a class when expanded.

TRBV5-4	TRBJ2-5	.	.	CASSEETQGQETQYF	TGTGCCAGCAGCGAAGAGACTCAGGGGCAAGAGACCCAGTACTTC
TRBV27	TRBJ1-5	.	.	CASGTMTGQPQHF	TGTGCCAGCGGGACTATGACCGGTCAGCCCCAGCATTTT
TRBV5-4	TRBJ2-7	.	.	CASSRTDSSYEQYF	TGTGCCAGCAGCAGGACAGATAGCTCCTACGAGCAGTACTTC
TRBV14	TRBJ1-1	.	TRBD1	CASSRQGARNTEAFF	TGTGCCAGCAGCCGACAGGGGGCGCGGAACACTGAAGCTTTCTTT
TRBV30	TRBJ1-3	.	.	CAWTHTGTAGNTIYF	TGTGCCTGGACCCACACCGGGACTGCTGGAAACACCATATATTTT
TRBV5-5	TRBJ2-5	.	.	CASSLLGRQTQYF	TGTGCCAGCAGCTTGTTGGGGCGGCAGACCCAGTACTTC
TRBV29-1	TRBJ2-7	.	TRBD2	CSVGPLAGFYEQYF	TGCAGCGTTGGGCCACTAGCGGGATTCTACGAGCAGTACTTC
TRBV7-8	TRBJ2-5	.	.	CASSIIKLVRGQETQYF	TGTGCCAGCAGCATCATCAAGTTGGTTAGAGGCCAAGAGACCCAGTACTTC
TRBV9	TRBJ2-1	.	TRBD2	CASSVGSGSGNEQFF	TGTGCCAGCAGCGTAGGCAGCGGGAGCGGGAATGAGCAGTTCTTC
TRBV7-9	TRBJ1-2	.	.	CSSSSGFPTGSSGYTF	TGTTCCAGCAGCTCAGGATTTCCGACAGGTTCTAGCGGCTACACCTTC
TRBV5-1	TRBJ1-1	.	TRBD1	CASSLDVLGQGPMNTEAFF	TGCGCCAGCAGCTTGGACGTCTTGGGACAGGGTCCCATGAACACTGAAGCTTTCTTT
TRBV10-3	TRBJ2-1	.	TRBD2	CAISESRGLAGSEQFF	TGTGCCATCAGTGAGTCTAGAGGACTAGCGGGAAGTGAGCAGTTCTTC
TRBV30	TRBJ2-7	few	.	CAWSVGDEQYF	TGTGCCTGGAGTGTCGGGGACGAGCAGTACTTC
TRBV28	TRBJ1-1	.	TRBD1	CASSLLGGQGNTEAFF	TGTGCCAGCAGTTTATTAGGGGGACAGGGGAACACTGAAGCTTTCTTT
TRBV7-9	TRBJ2-1	.	TRBD2	CASSGGAGVYNEQFF	TGTGCCAGCAGCGGAGGGGCGGGAGTCTATAATGAGCAGTTCTTC
TRBV27	TRBJ2-7	few	.	CASSLTGVSYEQYF	TGTGCCAGCAGTTTGACAGGAGTCTCCTACGAGCAGTACTTC